This TCR beta chain was obtained from a study of tumor-infiltrating lymphocytes in primary liver carcinoma (dated by TCRdb to the late 2010s). About the investigation overall: The five patients, three men and two women aged 30 to 69 years, had hepatocellular carcinoma (four) or combined HCC and intrahepatic cholangiocarcinoma (one). The five patients had tumors of stage T1-T3 N0M0, with maximum diameters ranging from about 4.2 to 10 cm. Each sample produced roughly 3.5 to 7.13 million productive TCRbeta reads, and read depth showed no significant difference between tissue types. TCRbeta repertoire sequencing, expression microarrays and whole-exome sequencing were combined in the study across five regions of each liver tumor, with adjacent normal tissue and blood also included. TCRbeta repertoire sequencing covered 35 specimens from 5 patients: around 25 tumor regions, 5 adjacent noncancerous liver tissues and 5 peripheral blood samples. To link TCRbeta repertoire diversity with the local molecular phenotype, the approximately 25 tumor region samples were profiled using Agilent mRNA microarrays. High reproducibility was observed for the technical replicate repertoires, with mean shared-clone rates roughly 0.89 and correlation coefficients above 0.95.

Total RNA and DNA were co-extracted from about 20-30 mg of bulk tissue with the AllPrep DNA/RNA mini kit, without cell sorting. A few patients with histopathologically diagnosed primary liver carcinoma underwent surgical resection in China between November 2015 and March 2016. Patients had chronic HBV infection and were treatment-naive at sampling. Each tumor was sampled at five spatially separated regions: the tumor centre plus the superior, inferior, left-lateral and right-lateral poles. Histological examination found more than 90% viable tumor cells in every tumor sample. Each fresh piece of tumor and adjacent tissue was cut in two, with one half stored in RNAlater at -80 degrees C and the other half sent for histology. Beyond this particular receptor, the publication reports: Only about 8-24% of top clones were present in all five regions of a tumor, suggesting spatial heterogeneity of tumor-infiltrating T cells. The study included only a few patients, and the authors note findings should be validated in a larger study. Only the TCR beta chain was sequenced, which likely underestimates true repertoire diversity because unpaired alpha chains were not captured. Bulk unsorted samples precluded comparing CD4+ and CD8+ T cell repertoires. Repertoire overlap was found to be higher between tumor regions (mean around 35%) than between tumor-adjacent (approximately 17%) or tumor-blood (around 14%) pairs, consistent with antigen-driven expansion. The top 250 clones made up a significantly larger repertoire fraction in tumors than in blood (p = 0.039).

This clonotype was detected a few times. Its antigen has not been determined. It has no much larger one-base neighbor in the sample; base qualities were not kept. A constant-region primer and ProtoScript II reverse transcriptase were used to reverse-transcribe TCRbeta-specific cDNA from approximately 550 ng total RNA. Construction of the TCRbeta libraries relied on three nested rounds of multiplex PCR, following a slightly modified ARM-PCR procedure. The first two PCR rounds used multiplex TRBV1-TRBV30 forward primers with a Cbeta reverse primer, each for about 10 cycles. Sample barcodes and Illumina adapters were attached in a final 25-cycle PCR using Deep VentR polymerase. Before sequencing, amplicons of 200-500 bp were gel-purified using a QIAquick gel extraction kit. The TCRbeta amplicons were sequenced with 250-bp paired-end reads on an Illumina HiSeq 2500. From the authors' description of their analysis: Trimmomatic v0.33 was used to quality-trim the reads, and FLASH v1.2.11 was used to merge paired reads so that full CDR3 sequences could be recovered. V, D and J germline segments were assigned to the rearranged TCRbeta sequences by MiGEC v1.2.1b. Clonotype statistics and Shannon-Wiener diversity indices were calculated with VDJtools v1.0.0. To cut down on sampling bias, every analysis after diversity analysis relied on just the 250 most abundant clonotypes from each sample. TCRdb reworked the public reads: Q25 trimming with fastp, MiXCR clone assembly, productive beta chains retained. All rows with the same CDR3 protein become a single entry with the most common DNA and genes. What appears here as the V and J calls and clone size reflects TCRdb's work, not the paper's. Here the sample has 95,000 to 100,000 distinct CDR3 sequences; about 70% occur a single time. 12% of the sample is held by the ten biggest clonotypes.

Taken from the germline V gene, the CDR1 and CDR2 loops are SGHRS and YFSETQ. V and J are trimmed by 1 base and 1 base, and the gene matches miss 4 bases of the junction. The CDR3 goes from the cysteine to the phenylalanine over 16 residues. The kept DNA is CDR3 alone, 48 bases in frame from the first base. The sequenced sample was liver tumor tissue from sampling region 2. This sample's cell subset or site label indicates: tumor region T2, inferior pole. This sequence originates from a woman aged 60 to 75 with primary liver carcinoma and hepatitis B virus infection. The chain joins TRBV5-1 to TRBJ2-2; TRBD2 agrees with 7 junctional bases. The CDR3 amino acid sequence is: CASSLSGVENTGELFF. The DNA sequence follows: TGCGCCAGCAGCTTGAGCGGGGTCGAGAACACCGGGGAGCTGTTTTTT.